The 6 T cell receptor beta chains below were found in one sample sequenced in a study of shared clonotypes between healthy human individuals. The protocol was immunoSEQ multiplex PCR, while the TCRdb copy is restricted to in-frame clones and leaves out a portion. The data contain 950,000 to 1,300,000 clones, about 80% of them singletons. The specimen sequenced was memory CD4+ T cells sorted from blood. The subset was: CD45RA-negative fraction. The source is a man aged 18 to 30 in good health.

The J gene is TRBJ2-7, the V gene TRBV2; 12 nucleotides match TRBD2. Per the germline V gene, CDR1 is SNHLY and CDR2 is FYNNEI. The CDR3 consists of 14 residues. Trimming removed 9 bases from V and 6 bases from J; junction bases left unmatched: 9. CDR3 sequence: CASQLAGGLSEQYF. The CDR3 nucleotides are TGTGCCAGTCAACTAGCGGGAGGATTGAGCGAGCAGTACTTC. The full variable domain, in which reference TRBV2 and TRBJ2-7 provide the parts outside the CDR3, is EPEVTQTPSHQVTQMGQEVILRCVPISNHLYFYWYRQILGQKVEFLVSFYNNEISEKSEIFDDQFSVERPDGSNFTLKIRSTKLEDSAMYFCASQLAGGLSEQYFGPGTRLTVT.

This clone was seen more than once but under ten times. The chain employs TRBV18 and TRBJ2-7; tentatively, D is TRBD1 (5 bases). The V end lost 5 bases, the J end lost 0 bases, and 8 bases lay between the germline ends. Per germline, CDR1 KGHSH and CDR2 LQKENI. This CDR3 is 13 amino acids long. The CDR3: CASSADSSYEQYF. The CDR3 coding sequence is TGTGCCAGCTCAGCTGACAGCTCCTACGAGCAGTACTTC.

CDR3 bases: TGTGCCAGCAGCTTAAGTATAGCGGGGGCCTACGAGCAGTACTTC. This sequence encodes CASSLSIAGAYEQYF. V is TRBV7-2 and J is TRBJ2-7, with 9 bases identical to TRBD2. The CDR3 spans 15 residues. From germline, CDR1 is SGHTA and CDR2 FQGNSA. V lost 2 bases, J lost 2 bases, and 4 bases stayed unmatched.

This chain uses TRBV19 with TRBJ2-2; 7 bases line up with TRBD1. Germline assignment: CDR1 LNHDA and CDR2 SQIVND (reference sequence). The ends lost 6 bases at V and 4 bases at J; junction bases unmatched: 11. The CDR3 consists of 16 residues. CDR3 coding DNA: TGTGCCAGTAGATACTTGACAGGGAGTGGCACCGGGGAGCTGTTTTTT. Protein sequence: CASRYLTGSGTGELFF.

The chain is built from TRBV10-3 and TRBJ1-5; D gene uncertain. CDR3 size: 13 residues. The ends were cut back, 11 bases at V and 0 bases at J, with 11 bases in the middle. Looked up from germline, CDR1 is ENHRY and CDR2 is SYGVKD. In DNA form, the CDR3 reads TGTGCCGTGAGGGAGGATAGCAATCAGCCCCAGCATTTT. It yields the protein CAVREDSNQPQHF.

The V and J genes are TRBV28 and TRBJ2-1; D possibly corresponds to TRBD2 (7 bases). V dropped 5 bases and J dropped 15 bases, with 29 bases sitting between them. Germline V CDR1 and CDR2: MDHEN, SYDVKM. The CDR3 is 16 amino acids. CDR3 sequence reads: CASSGGGTGKDLKRFF. In nucleotides, the CDR3 is TGTGCCAGCAGTGGCGGGGGCACAGGGAAGGACCTAAAGAGGTTCTTC. Drawing the rest from reference TRBV28 and TRBJ2-1, the complete variable domain is DVKVTQSSRYLVKRTGEKVFLECVQDMDHENMFWYRQDPGLGLRLIYFSYDVKMKEKGDIPEGYSVSREKKERFSLILESASTNQTSMYLCASSGGGTGKDLKRFFGPGTRLTVL.